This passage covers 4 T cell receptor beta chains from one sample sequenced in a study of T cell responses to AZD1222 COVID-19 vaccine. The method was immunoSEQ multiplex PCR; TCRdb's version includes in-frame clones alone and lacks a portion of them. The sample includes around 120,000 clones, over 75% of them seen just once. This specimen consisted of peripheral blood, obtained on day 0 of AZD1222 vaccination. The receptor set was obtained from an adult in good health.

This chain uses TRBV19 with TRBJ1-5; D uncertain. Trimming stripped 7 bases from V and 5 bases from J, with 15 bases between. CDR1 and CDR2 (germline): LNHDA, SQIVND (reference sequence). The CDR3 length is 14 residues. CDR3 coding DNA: TGTGCCAGTACCCTTACAGCTGCCGATCAGCCCCAGCATTTT. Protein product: CASTLTAADQPQHF.

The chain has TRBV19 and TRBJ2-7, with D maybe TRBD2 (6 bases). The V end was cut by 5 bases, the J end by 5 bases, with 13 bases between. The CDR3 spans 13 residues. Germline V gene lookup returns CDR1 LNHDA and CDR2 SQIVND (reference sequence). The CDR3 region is CASSSRPGDEQYF. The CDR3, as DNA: TGTGCCAGTAGTTCCCGACCGGGGGACGAGCAGTACTTC.

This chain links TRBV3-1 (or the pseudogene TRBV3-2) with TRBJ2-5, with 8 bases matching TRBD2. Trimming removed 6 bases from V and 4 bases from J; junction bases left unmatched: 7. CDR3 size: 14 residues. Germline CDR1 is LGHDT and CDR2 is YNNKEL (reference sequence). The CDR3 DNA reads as TGTGCCAGCAGATCTCGGGGGGGCGGAGAGACCCAGTACTTC. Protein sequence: CASRSRGGGETQYF.

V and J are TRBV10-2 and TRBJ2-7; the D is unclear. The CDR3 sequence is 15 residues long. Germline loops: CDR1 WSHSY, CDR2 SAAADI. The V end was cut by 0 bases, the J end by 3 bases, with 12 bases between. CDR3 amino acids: CASSESPPVYYEQYF. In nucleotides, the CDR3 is TGCGCCAGCAGTGAGTCTCCGCCGGTATACTACGAGCAGTACTTC.